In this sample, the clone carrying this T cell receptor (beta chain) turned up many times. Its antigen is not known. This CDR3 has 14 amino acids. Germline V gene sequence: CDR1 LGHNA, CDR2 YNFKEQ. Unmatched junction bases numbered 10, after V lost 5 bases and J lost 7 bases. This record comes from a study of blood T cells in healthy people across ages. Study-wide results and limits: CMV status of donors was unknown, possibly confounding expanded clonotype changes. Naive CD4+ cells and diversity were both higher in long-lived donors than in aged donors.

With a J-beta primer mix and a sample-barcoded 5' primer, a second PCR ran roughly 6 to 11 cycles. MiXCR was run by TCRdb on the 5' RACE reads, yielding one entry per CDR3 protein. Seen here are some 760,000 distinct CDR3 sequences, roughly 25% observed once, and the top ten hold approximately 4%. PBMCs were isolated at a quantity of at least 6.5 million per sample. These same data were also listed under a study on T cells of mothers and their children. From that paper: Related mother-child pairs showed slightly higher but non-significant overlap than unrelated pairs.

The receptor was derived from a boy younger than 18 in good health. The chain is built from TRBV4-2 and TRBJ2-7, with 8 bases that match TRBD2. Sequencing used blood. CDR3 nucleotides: TGTGCCAGCAGCAACCCCGGAGAGCGGGGGGAGCAGTACTTC. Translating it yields CASSNPGERGEQYF.